This TCR beta chain emerged from a study of blood T cell repertoires in COVID-19 (dated by TCRdb to 2020 to 2021). With regard to the full study: Collaborator samples came from the United States, Italy and Spain and covered acute and convalescent phases of COVID-19. The prospective study material was composed of cDNA or gDNA derived from T cells, B-cell-depleted T cells, or PBMCs. The dataset comprised deeply sampled blood TCRbeta repertoires from subjects exposed to, actively infected with, or recovered from COVID-19. A freely available public database, intended as a resource for researchers studying the immune response to SARS-CoV-2, is where the repertoires were released. Samples came from the ongoing ImmuneRACE study (first 160 participants) plus 1,254 subjects from 6 global collaborators. Sample metadata almost always included a de-identified subject ID, COVID-19 status, age in years and sex. Where available, HLA class I and class II types were obtained from metadata supplied by the sample provider rather than from assay-based typing. General findings and caveats noted by the study authors: Clinical and demographic metadata were provided uncurated, with the amount varying by source and participant.

As concerns this clone: Its recognized antigen is unknown. Per-base quality was not reported, and no clone a single base away is much larger than it.

TCRbeta CDR3 regions were amplified from genomic DNA by means of the immunoSEQ Assay, a bias-controlled multiplex PCR. In the authors' own workflow: The number of nucleated cells in each sample was estimated by amplification of reference gene primers within the assay. To quantify the absolute abundance of each unique TCRbeta CDR3 rearrangement, sequence reads were collapsed and filtered. For each sample, productive Simpson clonality was calculated as the square root of Simpson's diversity index across productive rearrangements. TCRdb obtained this table from immuneACCESS and retained in-frame rearrangements with V and J assigned. These tables miss some clones; where compared with another copy, unresolved V genes account for less than half of the shortfall, and the remainder is unexplained. V and J calls and clone size come straight from that table; D and trimming were deduced from the DNA. The sample includes 120,000 or so clones, with about 70% observed a single time. Jointly, the top ten make up 5.5% of the sample.

Each collaborating institution followed its own protocols to collect whole blood in K2EDTA tubes. Collaborator samples were shipped for TCRbeta analysis as frozen whole blood, isolated PBMCs, or DNA extracted from either sample type. Looking up the germline V gene (reference sequence) yields CDR1 WNHNN and CDR2 SYGVQD. The CDR3, cysteine through phenylalanine, is 16 amino acids long. The entry retains the CDR3 DNA only, 48 bases that are in frame from base 1. Trimming leaves V shorter by 6 bases and J shorter by 2 bases, with the junction holding 9 bases beyond the gene matches. The rearrangement joined TRBV10-1 to TRBJ2-2; 7 nucleotides in the junction match TRBD1. Sequencing was performed on peripheral blood. This receptor was obtained from a man aged 55-75 years with acute or convalescent COVID-19. CDR3 protein: CASRDGQAGNTGELFF. The nucleotides read TGCGCCAGCAGGGACGGACAGGCCGGCAACACCGGGGAGCTGTTTTTT.